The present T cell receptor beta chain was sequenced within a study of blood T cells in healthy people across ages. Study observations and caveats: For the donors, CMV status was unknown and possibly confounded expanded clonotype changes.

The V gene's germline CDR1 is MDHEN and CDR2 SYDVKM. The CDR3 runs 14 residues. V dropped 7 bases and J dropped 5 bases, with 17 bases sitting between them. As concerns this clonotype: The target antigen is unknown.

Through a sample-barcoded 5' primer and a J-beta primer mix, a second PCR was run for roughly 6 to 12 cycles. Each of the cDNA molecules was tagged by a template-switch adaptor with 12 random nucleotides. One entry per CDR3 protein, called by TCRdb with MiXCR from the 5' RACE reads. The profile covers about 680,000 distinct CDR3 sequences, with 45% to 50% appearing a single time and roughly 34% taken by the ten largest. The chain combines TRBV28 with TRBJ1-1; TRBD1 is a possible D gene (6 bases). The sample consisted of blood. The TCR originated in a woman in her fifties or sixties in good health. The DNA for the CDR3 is TGTGCCAGCATTTCGGGGGGCAAGGGGACTGAAGCTTTCTTT. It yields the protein CASISGGKGTEAFF.